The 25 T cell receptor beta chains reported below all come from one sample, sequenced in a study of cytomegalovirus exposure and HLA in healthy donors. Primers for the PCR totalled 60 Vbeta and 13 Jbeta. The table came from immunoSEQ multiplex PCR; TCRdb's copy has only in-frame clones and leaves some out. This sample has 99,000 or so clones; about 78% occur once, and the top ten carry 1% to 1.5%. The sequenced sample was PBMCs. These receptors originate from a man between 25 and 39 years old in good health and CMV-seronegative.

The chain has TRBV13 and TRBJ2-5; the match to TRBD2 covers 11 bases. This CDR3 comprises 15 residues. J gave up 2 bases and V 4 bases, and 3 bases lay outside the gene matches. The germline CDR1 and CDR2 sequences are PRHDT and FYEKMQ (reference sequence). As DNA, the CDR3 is TGTGCCAGCAGCTCGACTAGCGGGATACAAGAGACCCAGTACTTC. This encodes CASSSTSGIQETQYF.

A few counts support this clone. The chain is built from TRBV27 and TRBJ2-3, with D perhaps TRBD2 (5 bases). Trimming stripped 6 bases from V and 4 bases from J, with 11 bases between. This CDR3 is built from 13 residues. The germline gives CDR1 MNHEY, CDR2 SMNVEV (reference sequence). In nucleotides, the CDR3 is TGTGCCAGCAGGATGGTCGGGGCAGATACGCAGTATTTT. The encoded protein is CASRMVGADTQYF.

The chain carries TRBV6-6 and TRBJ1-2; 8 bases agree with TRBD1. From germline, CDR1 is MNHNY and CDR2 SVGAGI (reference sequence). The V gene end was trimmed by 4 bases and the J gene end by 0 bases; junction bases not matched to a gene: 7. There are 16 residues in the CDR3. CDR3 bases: TGTGCCAGCAGTTCGACCGGACAGGGAGCTAACTATGGCTACACCTTC. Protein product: CASSSTGQGANYGYTF.

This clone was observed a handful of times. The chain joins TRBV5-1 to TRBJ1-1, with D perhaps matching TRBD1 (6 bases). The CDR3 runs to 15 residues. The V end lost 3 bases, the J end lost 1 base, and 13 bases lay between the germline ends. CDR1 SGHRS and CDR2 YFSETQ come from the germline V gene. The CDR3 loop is CASSSYQQGNTEAFF. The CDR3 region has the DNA TGCGCCAGCAGCTCGTACCAACAGGGGAACACTGAAGCTTTCTTT.

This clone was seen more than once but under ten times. Here the CDR3 reads CASSLERVNAEQYF. The CDR3 coding sequence is TGTGCCAGCAGCTTAGAGCGGGTTAATGCCGAGCAGTACTTC. The chain employs TRBV7-2 and TRBJ2-7; weak D call: TRBD2 (6 bases). This CDR3 has 14 residues. Germline V CDR1 and CDR2: SGHTA, FQGNSA. Deletions cut 1 base from V and 6 bases from J, with 13 bases between.

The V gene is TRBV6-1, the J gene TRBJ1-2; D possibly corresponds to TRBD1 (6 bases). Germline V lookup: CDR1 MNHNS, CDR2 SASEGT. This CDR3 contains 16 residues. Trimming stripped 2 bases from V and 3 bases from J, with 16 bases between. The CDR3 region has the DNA TGTGCCAGCAGTGAAATACAGGGTGCTGGTGACTATGGCTACACCTTC. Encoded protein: CASSEIQGAGDYGYTF.

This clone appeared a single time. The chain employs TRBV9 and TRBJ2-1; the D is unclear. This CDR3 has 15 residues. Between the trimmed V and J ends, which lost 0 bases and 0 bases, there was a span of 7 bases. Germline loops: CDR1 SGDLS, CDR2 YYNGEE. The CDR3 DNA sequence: TGTGCCAGCAGCGTAGTAATTAGCTCCTACAATGAGCAGTTCTTC. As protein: CASSVVISSYNEQFF. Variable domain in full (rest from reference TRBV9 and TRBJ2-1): DSGVTQTPKHLITATGQRVTLRCSPRSGDLSVYWYQQSLDQGLQFLIQYYNGEERAKGNILERFSAQQFPDLHSELNLSSLELGDSALYFCASSVVISSYNEQFFGPGTRLTVL.

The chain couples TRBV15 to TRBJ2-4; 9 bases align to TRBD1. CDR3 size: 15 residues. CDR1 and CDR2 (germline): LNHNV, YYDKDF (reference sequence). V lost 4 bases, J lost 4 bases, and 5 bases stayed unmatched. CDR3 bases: TGTGCCACCAGCACATACAGGGGGCTGAAAAACATTCAGTACTTC. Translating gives CATSTYRGLKNIQYF.

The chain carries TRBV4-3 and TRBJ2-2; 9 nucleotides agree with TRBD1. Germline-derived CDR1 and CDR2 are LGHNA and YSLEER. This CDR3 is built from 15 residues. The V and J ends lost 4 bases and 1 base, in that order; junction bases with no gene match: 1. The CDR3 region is CASSRGQGNTGELFF. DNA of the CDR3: TGCGCCAGCAGCCGGGGACAGGGGAACACCGGGGAGCTGTTTTTT.

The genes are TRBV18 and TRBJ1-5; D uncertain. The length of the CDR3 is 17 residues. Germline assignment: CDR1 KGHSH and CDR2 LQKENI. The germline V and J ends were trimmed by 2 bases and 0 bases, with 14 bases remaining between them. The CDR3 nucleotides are TGTGCCAGCTCACCATATTCCGTCCCCTATAGCAATCAGCCCCAGCATTTT. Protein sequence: CASSPYSVPYSNQPQHF.

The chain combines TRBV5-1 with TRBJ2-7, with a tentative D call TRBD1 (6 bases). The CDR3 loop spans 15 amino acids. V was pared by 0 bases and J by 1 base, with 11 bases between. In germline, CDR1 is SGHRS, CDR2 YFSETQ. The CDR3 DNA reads TGCGCCAGCAGCTTGGATCAGGGGATGTCCTACGAGCAGTACTTC. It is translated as CASSLDQGMSYEQYF.

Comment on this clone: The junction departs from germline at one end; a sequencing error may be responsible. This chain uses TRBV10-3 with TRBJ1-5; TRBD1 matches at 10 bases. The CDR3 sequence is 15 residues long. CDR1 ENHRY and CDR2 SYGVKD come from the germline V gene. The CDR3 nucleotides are TGTGCCGTCAGTGATGGGGACAGGGGAAAACAGCCCCAGCATTTT. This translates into CAVSDGDRGKQPQHF.

DNA of the CDR3: TGTGCCAGTAAGCACAGGGTGGGGAAAGAAAAACTGTTTTTT. As protein: CASKHRVGKEKLFF. This chain uses TRBV19 with TRBJ1-4, with D possibly being TRBD1 (6 bases). The CDR3 runs to 14 residues. The germline CDR1 and CDR2 sequences are LNHDA and SQIVND (reference sequence). The V end lost 7 bases, the J end lost 8 bases, and 17 bases lay between the germline ends.

The CDR3 region is CASRKQGGSYEQYF. In DNA, the CDR3 is TGTGCCAGCAGAAAACAGGGGGGATCCTACGAGCAGTACTTC. This rearrangement joins TRBV6-6 to TRBJ2-7; 8 nucleotides line up with TRBD1. The CDR3 has 14 amino acids. Germline V gene lookup returns CDR1 MNHNY and CDR2 SVGAGI (reference sequence). Trimming at V came to 6 bases and at J to 1 base, leaving 5 bases not matched to a gene.

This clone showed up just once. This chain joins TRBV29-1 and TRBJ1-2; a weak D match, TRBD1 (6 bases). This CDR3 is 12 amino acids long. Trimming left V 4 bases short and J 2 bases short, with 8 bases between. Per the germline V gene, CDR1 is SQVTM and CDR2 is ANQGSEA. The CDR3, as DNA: TGCAGCGTTGCGACAGGCAACTATGGCTACACCTTC. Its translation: CSVATGNYGYTF.

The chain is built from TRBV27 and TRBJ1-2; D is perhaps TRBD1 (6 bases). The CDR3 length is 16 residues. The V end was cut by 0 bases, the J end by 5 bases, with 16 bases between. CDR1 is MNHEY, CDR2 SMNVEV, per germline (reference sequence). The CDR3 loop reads CASSLSRVGQHYGYTF. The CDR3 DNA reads TGTGCCAGCAGTTTATCTCGGGTAGGACAGCATTATGGCTACACCTTC.

CDR3 region: CAITSWNTEAFF. CDR3 DNA sequence: TGTGCCATCACTAGTTGGAACACTGAAGCTTTCTTT. The rearrangement uses TRBV28 and TRBJ1-1, with D hard to call. This CDR3 has 12 residues. CDR1 is MDHEN and CDR2 is SYDVKM in the germline V gene. The ends were cut back, 10 bases at V and 1 base at J, with 10 bases in the middle.

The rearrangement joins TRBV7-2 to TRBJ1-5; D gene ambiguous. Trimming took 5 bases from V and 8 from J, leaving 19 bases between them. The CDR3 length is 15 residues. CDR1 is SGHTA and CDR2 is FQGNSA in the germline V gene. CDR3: CASSDGGRILEPQHF. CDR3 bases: TGTGCCAGCAGCGATGGAGGCCGGATCTTGGAGCCCCAGCATTTT.

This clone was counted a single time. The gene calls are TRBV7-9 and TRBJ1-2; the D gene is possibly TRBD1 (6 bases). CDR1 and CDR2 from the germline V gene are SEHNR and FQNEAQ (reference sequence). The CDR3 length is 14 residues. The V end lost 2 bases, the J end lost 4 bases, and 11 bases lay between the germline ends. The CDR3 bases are TGTGCCAGCAGCTTATCCACAGGGAGCTATGGCTACACCTTC. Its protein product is CASSLSTGSYGYTF.

CDR3 coding DNA: TGTGCCAGCAGCCAGGGCCAAGGACAGCTGAACACTGAAGCTTTCTTT. It codes for CASSQGQGQLNTEAFF. The chain recombines TRBV5-4 with TRBJ1-1, with a tentative D call TRBD1 (6 bases). V lost 4 bases and J 0 bases, leaving 16 bases between the germline ends. Germline V gives CDR1 SGHNT, CDR2 YYREEE (reference sequence). CDR3 length: 16 amino acids.

The CDR3 bases are TGCGCCAGCAGCCAATTAGGGGTCGGCTACACCTTC. Encoded protein: CASSQLGVGYTF. The rearrangement uses TRBV4-3 and TRBJ1-2; D is possibly TRBD1 (5 bases). V was cut by 2 bases and J by 8 bases, with 9 bases left in between. From germline, CDR1 is LGHNA and CDR2 YSLEER. The CDR3 contains 12 residues.

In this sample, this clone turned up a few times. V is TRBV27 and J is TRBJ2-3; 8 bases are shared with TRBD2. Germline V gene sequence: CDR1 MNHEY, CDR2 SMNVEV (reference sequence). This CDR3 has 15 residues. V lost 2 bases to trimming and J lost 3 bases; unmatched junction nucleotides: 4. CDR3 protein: CASSLAGGATDTQYF. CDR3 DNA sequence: TGTGCCAGCAGTTTAGCGGGAGGAGCGACAGATACGCAGTATTTT.

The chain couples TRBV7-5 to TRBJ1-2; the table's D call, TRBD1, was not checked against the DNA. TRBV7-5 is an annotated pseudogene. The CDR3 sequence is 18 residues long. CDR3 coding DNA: TGTGTCAGAAACCGAGATTGGGACAGGGGAGGTTTCGGCTATGGCTACACCTTC. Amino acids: CVRNRDWDRGGFGYGYTF.

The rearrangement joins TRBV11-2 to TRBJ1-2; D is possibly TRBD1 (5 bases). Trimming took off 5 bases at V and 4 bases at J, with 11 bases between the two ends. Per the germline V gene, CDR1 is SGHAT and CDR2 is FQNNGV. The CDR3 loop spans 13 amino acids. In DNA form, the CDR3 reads TGTGCCAGCAGCCCGCCCACAGGCTATGGCTACACCTTC. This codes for CASSPPTGYGYTF.

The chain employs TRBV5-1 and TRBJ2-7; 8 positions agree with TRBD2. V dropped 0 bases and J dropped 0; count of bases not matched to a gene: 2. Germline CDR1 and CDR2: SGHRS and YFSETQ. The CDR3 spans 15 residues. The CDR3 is CASSLGSGNSYEQYF. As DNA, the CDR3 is TGCGCCAGCAGCTTGGGTAGCGGGAACTCCTACGAGCAGTACTTC.